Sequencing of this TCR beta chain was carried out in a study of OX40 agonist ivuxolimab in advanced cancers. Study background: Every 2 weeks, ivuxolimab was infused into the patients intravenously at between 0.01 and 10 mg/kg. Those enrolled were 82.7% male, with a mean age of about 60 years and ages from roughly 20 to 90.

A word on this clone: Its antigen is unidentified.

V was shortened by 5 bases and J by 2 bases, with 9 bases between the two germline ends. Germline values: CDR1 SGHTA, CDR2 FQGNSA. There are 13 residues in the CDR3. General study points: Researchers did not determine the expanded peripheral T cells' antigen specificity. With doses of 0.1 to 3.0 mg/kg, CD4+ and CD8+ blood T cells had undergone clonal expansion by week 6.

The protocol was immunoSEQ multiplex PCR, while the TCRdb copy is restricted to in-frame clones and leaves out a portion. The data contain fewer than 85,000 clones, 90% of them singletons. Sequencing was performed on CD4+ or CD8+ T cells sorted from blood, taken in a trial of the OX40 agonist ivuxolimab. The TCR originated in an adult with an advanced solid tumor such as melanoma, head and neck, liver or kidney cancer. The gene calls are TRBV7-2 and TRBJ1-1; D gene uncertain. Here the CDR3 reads CASSRLVNTEAFF. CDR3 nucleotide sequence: TGTGCCAGCAGCCGCCTTGTAAACACTGAAGCTTTCTTT. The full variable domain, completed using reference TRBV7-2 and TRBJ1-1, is GAGVSQSPSNKVTEKGKDVELRCDPISGHTALYWYRQSLGQGLEFLIYFQGNSAPDKSGLPSDRFSAERTGGSVSTLTIQRTQQEDSAVYLCASSRLVNTEAFFGQGTRLTVV.